This entry lists 23 T cell receptor beta chains sequenced from one sample in a study of shared clonotypes between healthy human individuals. Naive CD8 cells lacked CD45RO, underwent positive selection for CCR7 and left out terminally differentiated effector memory CD45RA+ cells. The method was immunoSEQ multiplex PCR; TCRdb's version includes in-frame clones alone and lacks a portion of them. The table shows approximately 2,000,000 clones, with 93% occurring only once. Sample: naive CD8+ T cells from PBMCs. The receptor set was obtained from a man aged 18 to 30 in good health. Some clones in this sample may be carry-over from other donors' samples.

This rearrangement joins TRBV27 to TRBJ2-7; D is uncertain. The V gene's germline CDR1 is MNHEY and CDR2 SMNVEV (reference sequence). The CDR3 contains 13 residues. Trimming pared 5 bases from V and 3 bases from J, leaving 11 bases between. CDR3 sequence: CASSPQLHYEQYF. CDR3 sequence (DNA): TGTGCCAGCAGTCCCCAGCTCCACTACGAGCAGTACTTC.

V and J are TRBV15 and TRBJ1-2; 9 bases align to TRBD1. Germline lookup yields CDR1 LNHNV and CDR2 YYDKDF (reference sequence). The CDR3 is made up of 15 amino acids. The J segment lost 5 bases and the V segment lost 8 bases, leaving 12 bases of the junction unmatched. For the CDR3, the DNA is TGTGCCACCGCAGACGGACCGGGACAGGGATATGGCTACACCTTC. Translating it yields CATADGPGQGYGYTF. Full variable domain (remainder filled in from reference TRBV15 and TRBJ1-2): DAMVIQNPRYQVTQFGKPVTLSCSQTLNHNVMYWYQQKSSQAPKLLFHYYDKDFNNEADTPDNFQSRRPNTSFCFLDIRSPGLGDTAMYLCATADGPGQGYGYTFGSGTRLTVV.

The chain joins TRBV6-1 to TRBJ2-7, with D tentatively TRBD1 or TRBD2 (5 bases each). The CDR3 is made up of 12 amino acids. Trimming took off 8 bases at V and 5 bases at J, with 13 bases between the two ends. Germline V gene data show CDR1 as MNHNS and CDR2 as SASEGT. CDR3 amino acids: CASRGQGDEQYF. CDR3 DNA sequence: TGTGCCAGCCGAGGGCAGGGAGACGAGCAGTACTTC.

The gene calls are TRBV6-1 and TRBJ2-7, with 9 nucleotides matching TRBD2. V lost 0 bases and J lost 3; bases outside the gene matches: 6. CDR1 and CDR2 (germline): MNHNS, SASEGT. The CDR3 covers 16 residues. The CDR3 DNA sequence: TGTGCCAGCAGTGAAGCGCGGGGGGGCCCAAACTACGAGCAGTACTTC. Its translation: CASSEARGGPNYEQYF.

This chain joins TRBV29-1 and TRBJ2-1; no reliable D call. V lost 7 bases and J lost 8, with 12 bases in between. Germline V gives CDR1 SQVTM, CDR2 ANQGSEA. The CDR3 spans 11 residues. Here the CDR3 reads CSAGLGDEQFF. The DNA for the CDR3 is TGCAGCGCGGGCTTAGGCGATGAGCAGTTCTTC.

V gene TRBV19 combines with J gene TRBJ1-1; D is unresolved. Germline lookup yields CDR1 LNHDA and CDR2 SQIVND (reference sequence). V lost 4 bases and J lost 6, with 15 bases in between. This CDR3 has 14 residues. CDR3 in amino acids: CASSSSWQRPEAFF. CDR3 sequence (DNA): TGTGCCAGTAGTAGTTCGTGGCAGAGACCTGAAGCTTTCTTT. The full variable domain, with the rest looked up from reference TRBV19 and TRBJ1-1, is DGGITQSPKYLFRKEGQNVTLSCEQNLNHDAMYWYRQDPGQGLRLIYYSQIVNDFQKGDIAEGYSVSREKKESFPLTVTSAQKNPTAFYLCASSSSWQRPEAFFGQGTRLTVV.

DNA of the CDR3: TGTGCCACCAGCGGAACGGACAGGGGGCCGGTCGGGGAGCTGTTTTTT. Its protein is CATSGTDRGPVGELFF. This rearrangement joins TRBV15 to TRBJ2-2; 11 positions agree with TRBD1. CDR1 is LNHNV, CDR2 YYDKDF, per germline (reference sequence). With V trimmed by 5 bases and J by 7 bases, 9 bases remained unmatched. The CDR3 extends over 16 amino acids.

The rearrangement joins TRBV7-9 to TRBJ2-7; D uncertain. The V end was cut by 5 bases, the J end by 3 bases, with 5 bases between. The CDR3 has 11 residues. Germline CDR1 reads SEHNR; CDR2 reads FQNEAQ (reference sequence). The DNA for the CDR3 is TGTGCCAGCAGCAAGGGCTACGAGCAGTACTTC. As protein: CASSKGYEQYF.

As for this clone: A much larger clone is a single base away; this may be a read error. The genes are TRBV14 and TRBJ1-1, with 10 bases lining up with TRBD1. Germline values: CDR1 SGHDN, CDR2 FVKESK. This CDR3 is 15 amino acids long. J was trimmed by 3 bases and V by 5 bases; bases with no gene match: 6. CDR3 nucleotides: TGTGCCAGCAGCGCGACAGGGGGCGCAGACACTGAAGCTTTCTTT. It specifies CASSATGGADTEAFF. The variable domain in full, with the rest retrieved from reference TRBV14 and TRBJ1-1, is EAGVTQFPSHSVIEKGQTVTLRCDPISGHDNLYWYRRVMGKEIKFLLHFVKESKQDESGMPNNRFLAERTGGTYSTLKVQPAELEDSGVYFCASSATGGADTEAFFGQGTRLTVV.

The chain has TRBV11-3 and TRBJ1-3; D is undetermined. The ends were cut back, 5 bases at V and 3 bases at J, with 8 bases in the middle. Germline CDR1 is SGHNT and CDR2 is YENEEA. This CDR3 is built from 13 residues. The CDR3 protein is CASSLRNGNTIYF. The CDR3, as DNA: TGTGCCAGCAGCCTGCGTAATGGAAACACCATATATTTT.

V usage is TRBV14 and J usage is TRBJ2-2; D remains ambiguous. Trimming stripped 1 base from V and 6 bases from J, with 6 bases between. The length of the CDR3 is 13 residues. Germline loops: CDR1 SGHDN, CDR2 FVKESK. CDR3: CASSQVHAGELFF. The CDR3 DNA follows: TGTGCCAGCAGCCAAGTACACGCCGGGGAGCTGTTTTTT.

J is TRBJ2-3 and V is TRBV11-3; maybe TRBD2 (6 bases). The CDR3 has 13 amino acids. Germline V lookup: CDR1 SGHNT, CDR2 YENEEA. V shed 5 bases and J shed 1 base, with 7 bases lying between them. CDR3: CASSVAGTDTQYF. The CDR3, as DNA: TGTGCCAGCAGCGTAGCGGGCACAGATACGCAGTATTTT.

The V and J genes are TRBV28 and TRBJ2-1, with 12 bases lining up with TRBD2. V trimming: 6 bases; J trimming: 6 bases; junction bases outside the gene matches: 6. Germline V gene sequence: CDR1 MDHEN, CDR2 SYDVKM. There are 15 residues in the CDR3. DNA for the CDR3: TGTGCCAGCAGCTACACGACTAGCGGGGGCAATGAGCAGTTCTTC. Translation: CASSYTTSGGNEQFF.

The genes are TRBV30 and TRBJ2-2; 10 nucleotides line up with TRBD1. Germline values: CDR1 GTSNPN, CDR2 SVGIG (reference sequence). The CDR3 is 16 amino acids. V lost 5 bases to trimming and J lost 8 bases; unmatched junction nucleotides: 14. CDR3 DNA: TGTGCCTGGTGGGACCGGGACAGGGGTACATTGGGGGAGCTGTTTTTT. As protein: CAWWDRDRGTLGELFF. Complete variable domain (other parts from reference TRBV30 and TRBJ2-2): SQTIHQWPATLVQPVGSPLSLECTVEGTSNPNLYWYRQAAGRGLQLLFYSVGIGQISSEVPQNLSASRPQDRQFILSSKKLLLSDSGFYLCAWWDRDRGTLGELFFGEGSRLTVL.

The chain recombines TRBV6-1 with TRBJ1-1; 9 bases are a match to TRBD1. The CDR3 has 15 amino acids. Germline assignment: CDR1 MNHNS and CDR2 SASEGT. V shed 7 bases, J shed 11 bases, and the junction held 17 bases outside the gene matches. The CDR3 DNA is TGTGCCAGCAAGGAGGACAGGGGTTCCCCCTTTGGGGCTTTCTTT. Protein sequence: CASKEDRGSPFGAFF.

The chain is built from TRBV4-3 and TRBJ1-4; no reliable D call. The CDR3 has 15 residues. Germline CDR1 reads LGHNA; CDR2 reads YSLEER. V lost 3 bases and J 8 bases, leaving 16 bases between the germline ends. The chain's CDR3 is CASSQGRFVGEKLFF. The CDR3 DNA follows: TGCGCCAGCAGCCAGGGCCGCTTTGTCGGCGAAAAACTGTTTTTT.

The rearrangement links TRBV27 to TRBJ1-1; D possibly corresponds to TRBD1 (6 bases). Germline V gives CDR1 MNHEY, CDR2 SMNVEV (reference sequence). V lost 6 bases to trimming and J lost 3 bases, with 20 bases between them. The CDR3 runs 16 residues. DNA of the CDR3: TGTGCCAGCAGACCTTCCCCGGGATACAGGGACACTGAAGCTTTCTTT. This gives the protein CASRPSPGYRDTEAFF.

The genes are TRBV13 and TRBJ2-5; the D call may be TRBD1 or TRBD2 (7 bases each). This CDR3 has 15 amino acids. The V gene lost 5 bases and the J gene lost 7 bases, with 20 bases spanning the gap. CDR1 and CDR2 (germline): PRHDT, FYEKMQ (reference sequence). The CDR3 DNA follows: TGTGCCAGCAGCCCAGGGGGGGTTAGGCGTGGGACCCAGTACTTC. Its translation: CASSPGGVRRGTQYF.

The chain recombines TRBV9 with TRBJ2-7, with 7 nucleotides matching TRBD1. Germline V gene lookup returns CDR1 SGDLS and CDR2 YYNGEE. Trimming took 3 bases from V and 4 from J; bases not matched to a gene: 13. This CDR3 has 16 residues. This chain's CDR3 is CASSERAWDRDYEQYF. The CDR3 nucleotides read TGTGCCAGCAGCGAGAGGGCTTGGGACAGAGATTACGAGCAGTACTTC.

This chain joins TRBV27 and TRBJ2-7, with D perhaps TRBD1 (5 bases). Germline V lookup: CDR1 MNHEY, CDR2 SMNVEV (reference sequence). The CDR3 consists of 14 residues. The ends were cut back, 6 bases at V and 4 bases at J, with 16 bases in the middle. This chain's CDR3 is CASSPRSGIYEQYF. CDR3 DNA: TGTGCCAGCAGCCCTCGGTCAGGGATATACGAGCAGTACTTC.

The rearrangement links TRBV19 to TRBJ2-7, with 7 bases aligning to TRBD2. The length of the CDR3 is 14 residues. Germline V gives CDR1 LNHDA, CDR2 SQIVND (reference sequence). The V gene end was trimmed by 11 bases and the J gene end by 2 bases; junction bases not matched to a gene: 12. The CDR3 DNA sequence: TGTGCCTCATCCCGGGAGGACAATACCTACGAGCAGTACTTC. Translating gives CASSREDNTYEQYF. Filled out from reference TRBV19 and TRBJ2-7, the complete variable domain reads DGGITQSPKYLFRKEGQNVTLSCEQNLNHDAMYWYRQDPGQGLRLIYYSQIVNDFQKGDIAEGYSVSREKKESFPLTVTSAQKNPTAFYLCASSREDNTYEQYFGPGTRLTVT.

CDR3 sequence: CASSPRWGENEQFF. The CDR3 DNA reads TGTGCCAGCAGCCCCCGTTGGGGGGAAAATGAGCAGTTCTTC. The genes are TRBV9 and TRBJ2-1; TRBD2 is a possible D gene (6 bases). Germline lookup yields CDR1 SGDLS and CDR2 YYNGEE. The V end lost 4 bases, the J end lost 7 bases, and 15 bases lay between the germline ends. The CDR3 contains 14 residues.

The V call is TRBV4-3, the J call TRBJ2-7; 7 bases line up with TRBD2. CDR3 length: 15 residues. CDR1 and CDR2 from the germline V gene are LGHNA and YSLEER. Trimming cost V 0 bases and J 2 bases; bases outside gene matches: 4. The CDR3 bases are TGCGCCAGCAGCCAAGATACAGGACTAGCCTACGAGCAGTACTTC. The encoded protein is CASSQDTGLAYEQYF.